Following are 11 T cell receptor beta chains from one sample sequenced in a study of metastatic and nonmetastatic thyroid tumors. TCRdb re-called clones from the PCR reads using MiXCR. The profile shows 60,000 or so clones, 25% to 30% of them singletons. Treatment of any kind had been given to no patient before thyroid surgery. The sequenced sample was blood. Receptor source: a female donor with papillary thyroid cancer or a benign thyroid nodule (not recorded which). Some clones in this sample may be carry-over from other donors' samples.

This clone was picked up many times. This chain links TRBV9 with TRBJ2-5; no reliable D call. CDR1 SGDLS and CDR2 YYNGEE come from the germline V gene. The CDR3 spans 13 residues. The V and J ends lost 0 bases and 5 bases respectively, with 8 bases between them. As DNA, the CDR3 is TGTGCCAGCAGCGTAGGATATTTCGAGACCCAGTACTTC. This sequence encodes CASSVGYFETQYF.

The table lists this clone with a few counts. The chain employs TRBV9 and TRBJ1-3, with D unresolved. Germline V CDR1 and CDR2: SGDLS, YYNGEE. Deletions cut 3 bases from V and 12 bases from J, with 10 bases between. This CDR3 contains 11 residues. CDR3 nucleotides: TGTGCCAGCAGCGACCCTTCCGGCATATATTTT. As protein: CASSDPSGIYF.

This clone was observed a handful of times. The V call is TRBV7-3, the J call TRBJ2-7; TRBD2 aligns across 8 bases. Germline lookup yields CDR1 SGHTA and CDR2 FQGTGA. The length of the CDR3 is 12 residues. The V gene end was trimmed by 5 bases and the J gene end by 12 bases; junction bases not matched to a gene: 9. The CDR3 DNA reads TGTGCCAGCAGCACGGGAGGGACCCGGCTGTACTTC. Amino acids: CASSTGGTRLYF.

The CDR3 DNA follows: TGTGCCAGCAGCTGGTTGATTGTGATCTCCTACGAGCAGTACTTC. It specifies CASSWLIVISYEQYF. The genes are TRBV5-6 and TRBJ2-7; D gene unclear. V was cut by 3 bases and J by 0 bases, with 13 bases left in between. Germline lookup yields CDR1 SGHDT and CDR2 YYEEEE. CDR3 length equals 15 residues.

CDR3 sequence: CASSGGGVDGYTF. The CDR3 DNA follows: TGTGCCAGCAGCGGAGGAGGGGTTGATGGCTACACCTTC. V usage is TRBV7-8 and J usage is TRBJ1-2; D is perhaps TRBD1 (5 bases). CDR1 SGHVS and CDR2 FQNEAQ come from the germline V gene. With 5 bases removed from V and 6 bases from J, the gap between germline ends came to 13 bases. The CDR3 sequence is 13 residues long.

This clone was seen a handful of times. This chain connects TRBV6-1 to TRBJ2-1, with TRBD2 identical over 14 bases. Looked up from germline, CDR1 is MNHNS and CDR2 is SASEGT. The CDR3 totals 14 residues. V shed 7 bases, J shed 8 bases, and the junction held 4 bases outside the gene matches. CDR3 sequence (DNA): TGTGCCAGCAACCGACTAGCGGGGGGGGATGAGCAGTTCTTC. Protein sequence: CASNRLAGGDEQFF.

The chain uses TRBV30 and TRBJ1-2; tentatively, D is TRBD1 (6 bases). Germline V lookup: CDR1 GTSNPN, CDR2 SVGIG (reference sequence). Trimming pared 4 bases from V and 5 bases from J, leaving 20 bases between. The CDR3 runs 15 residues. The DNA for the CDR3 is TGTGCCTGGACCCTTTTGGGACATGGAACATATGGCTACACCTTC. This gives the protein CAWTLLGHGTYGYTF.

This clone was found a few times. The CDR3 reads CASSLRGDSGNTIYF. CDR3 DNA: TGTGCCAGCAGTTTGAGGGGAGACTCTGGAAACACCATATATTTT. This sequence joins TRBV6-5 and TRBJ1-3, with D tentatively TRBD1 (5 bases). Trimming stripped 4 bases from V and 0 bases from J, with 10 bases between. The CDR3 is made up of 15 amino acids. Germline CDR1 is MNHEY and CDR2 is SVGAGI.

This clone was observed a handful of times. The chain links TRBV19 to TRBJ1-5, with 8 nucleotides matching TRBD1. With 3 bases clipped from V and 2 bases from J, the junction kept 3 bases outside the gene matches. Germline loops: CDR1 LNHDA, CDR2 SQIVND (reference sequence). The CDR3 consists of 15 residues. This CDR3 reads CASSIDRGGNQPQHF. The CDR3 DNA follows: TGTGCCAGTAGTATTGACAGGGGTGGCAATCAGCCCCAGCATTTT.

This sequence joins TRBV5-1 and TRBJ2-7, with 9 bases fitting TRBD1. This CDR3 has 18 residues. The ends lost 4 bases at V and 4 bases at J; junction bases unmatched: 18. The V gene's germline CDR1 is SGHRS and CDR2 YFSETQ. The CDR3 DNA reads as TGCGCCAGCAGCCCCCGGGACAGGGCTGTTTCATTGATATACGAGCAGTACTTC. Its translation: CASSPRDRAVSLIYEQYF.

This clone has a count of ten or more. The chain joins TRBV19 to TRBJ2-4; TRBD2 might be the D (5 bases). The CDR3 totals 11 residues. Germline CDR1 reads LNHDA; CDR2 reads SQIVND (reference sequence). V lost 3 bases to trimming and J lost 8 bases, with 5 bases between them. DNA for the CDR3: TGTGCCAGTAGTATCGGGGACATTCAGTACTTC. Encoded protein: CASSIGDIQYF.